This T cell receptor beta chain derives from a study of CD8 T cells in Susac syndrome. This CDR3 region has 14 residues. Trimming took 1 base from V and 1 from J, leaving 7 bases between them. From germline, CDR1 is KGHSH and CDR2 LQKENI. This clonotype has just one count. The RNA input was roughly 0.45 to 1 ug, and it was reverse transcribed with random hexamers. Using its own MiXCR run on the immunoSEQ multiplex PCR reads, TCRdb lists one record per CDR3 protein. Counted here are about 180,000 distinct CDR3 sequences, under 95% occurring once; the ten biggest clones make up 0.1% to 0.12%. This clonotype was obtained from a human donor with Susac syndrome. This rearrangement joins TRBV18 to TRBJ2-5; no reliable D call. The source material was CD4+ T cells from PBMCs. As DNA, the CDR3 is TGTGCCAGCTCACCACGCCATCCCCAAGAGACCCAGTACTTC. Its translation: CASSPRHPQETQYF.